Each of the 5 T cell receptor beta chains below was sequenced from the same sample in a study of blood T cells in healthy people across ages (dated by TCRdb to between 2014 and 2017). Libraries were made using 5' RACE. TCRdb shows the sequencer as Illumina HiSeq 2500. A second 7 to 11 cycle PCR used a sample-barcoded 5' primer and a J-beta primer mix. TCRdb trimmed the raw reads at Q25, called clones with MiXCR and kept productive beta chains. CDR3 protein sequences are deduplicated, and each keeps its most common genes and DNA. This sample gives about 1.8 million distinct CDR3 sequences in total; around half of them show up just once. Jointly, the top ten make up 2.1% of the sample. Sequenced material: blood. These TCRs come from a woman aged 40 to 50 in good health.

V gene TRBV6-6 combines with J gene TRBJ1-2, with D unresolved. The V and J ends lost 9 bases and 0 bases respectively, with 11 bases between them. Germline-derived CDR1 and CDR2 are MNHNY and SVGAGI (reference sequence). The CDR3 runs 13 residues. Here the CDR3 reads CASLRESNYGYTF. DNA of the CDR3: TGTGCCAGTTTACGGGAATCTAACTATGGCTACACCTTC.

This clonotype has only a few counts. The rearrangement links TRBV29-1 to TRBJ1-2; 8 nucleotides match TRBD1. Germline CDR1 and CDR2: SQVTM and ANQGSEA. This CDR3 has 17 residues. The junction had 9 bases not matched to a gene; V was cut back by 0 bases and J by 0 bases. The chain's CDR3 is CSVEDRTGTLANYGYTF. The CDR3 DNA follows: TGCAGCGTTGAAGATCGGACAGGGACCCTAGCTAACTATGGCTACACCTTC.

This chain links TRBV11-2 with TRBJ2-5; 8 bases line up with TRBD1. Germline CDR1 SGHAT, CDR2 FQNNGV. The length of the CDR3 is 16 residues. The ends lost 3 bases at V and 1 base at J; junction bases unmatched: 7. DNA of the CDR3: TGTGCCAGCAGCTTTGGTCGGACAGGGCTCCAAGAGACCCAGTACTTC. Amino acid sequence: CASSFGRTGLQETQYF.

This clonotype was counted once. The chain recombines TRBV21-1 with TRBJ2-1; TRBD2 is the table's D call and was not checked against the DNA. The J call is in doubt because the DNA end fits TRBJ2-7 better. TRBV21-1 is annotated as a pseudogene. The CDR3 consists of 20 residues. In nucleotides, the CDR3 is TGTGCCAGCAGCGGTTATAAATTTCGCGGGGGGGAGATGGGACGCAATGAGCAGTACTTC. Protein: CASSGYKFRGGEMGRNEQYF.

This clonotype was observed a few times. The V gene is TRBV6-1, the J gene TRBJ2-3; D might be TRBD1 or TRBD2, each matching 6 bases. The V end lost 6 bases, the J end lost 5 bases, and 21 bases lay between the germline ends. CDR1 is MNHNS, CDR2 SASEGT, per germline. CDR3 length: 16 residues. CDR3 loop: CASSLPGGLGVDTQYF. DNA for the CDR3: TGTGCCAGCAGCCTCCCCGGGGGCCTTGGAGTAGATACGCAGTATTTT.